This T cell receptor (beta chain) was identified in a study of CD8 T cells in ankylosing spondylitis. This clonotype was seen at least ten times. Its cognate antigen is unknown. V was shortened by 6 bases and J by 0 bases, with 18 bases between the two germline ends. The CDR3 has 16 amino acids. Per germline, CDR1 ENHRY and CDR2 SYGVKD. Findings and limits, study-wide: Ankylosing spondylitis blood appeared to be characterized by a TCR beta motif of several highly homologous variants. It was reported that disease-linked clones were significantly enriched in matched ankylosing spondylitis synovial fluid.

TCRdb reanalysed the 5' RACE reads using MiXCR and keeps one entry per CDR3 protein. This table has about 250,000 distinct CDR3 sequences, roughly a tenth appearing once. Source material: blood, either unsorted or a sorted T cell fraction (not recorded which). The rearrangement joins TRBV10-3 to TRBJ2-7; D is uncertain. The sequence derives from a male donor with ankylosing spondylitis or in good health (not recorded which). The CDR3 loop reads CAISPRTAQSSYEQYF. The CDR3 nucleotides read TGTGCCATCAGCCCTCGAACAGCCCAAAGCTCCTACGAGCAGTACTTC.